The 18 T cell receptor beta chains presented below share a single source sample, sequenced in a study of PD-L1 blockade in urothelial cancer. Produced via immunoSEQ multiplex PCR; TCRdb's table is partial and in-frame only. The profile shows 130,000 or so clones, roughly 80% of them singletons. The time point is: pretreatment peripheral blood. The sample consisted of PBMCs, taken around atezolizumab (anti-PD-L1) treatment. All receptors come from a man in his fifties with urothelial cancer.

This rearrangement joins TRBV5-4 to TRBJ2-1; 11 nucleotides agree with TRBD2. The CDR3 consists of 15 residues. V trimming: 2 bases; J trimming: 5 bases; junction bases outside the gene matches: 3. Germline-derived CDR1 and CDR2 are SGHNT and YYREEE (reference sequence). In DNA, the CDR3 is TGTGCCAGCAGCTTCATAGCGGGAGGGAACAATGAGCAGTTCTTC. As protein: CASSFIAGGNNEQFF.

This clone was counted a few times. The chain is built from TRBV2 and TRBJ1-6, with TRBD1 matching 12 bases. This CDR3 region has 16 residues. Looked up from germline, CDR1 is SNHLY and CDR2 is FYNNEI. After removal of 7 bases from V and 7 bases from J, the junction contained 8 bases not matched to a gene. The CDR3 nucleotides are TGTGCCAGCAAAAACATGGGACAGGGGGCAAATTCACCCCTCCACTTT. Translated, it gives CASKNMGQGANSPLHF.

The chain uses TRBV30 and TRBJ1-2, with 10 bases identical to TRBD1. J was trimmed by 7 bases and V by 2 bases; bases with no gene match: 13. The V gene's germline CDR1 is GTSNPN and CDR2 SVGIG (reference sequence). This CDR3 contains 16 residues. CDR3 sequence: CAWSPLHGTGAGGYTF. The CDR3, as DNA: TGTGCCTGGAGTCCTCTTCACGGGACAGGGGCGGGTGGCTACACCTTC.

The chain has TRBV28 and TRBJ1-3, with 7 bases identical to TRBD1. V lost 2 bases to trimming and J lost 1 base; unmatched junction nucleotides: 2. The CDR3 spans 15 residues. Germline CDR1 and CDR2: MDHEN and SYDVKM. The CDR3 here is CASSLPQGSGNTIYF. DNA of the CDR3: TGTGCCAGCAGTTTACCACAGGGGTCTGGAAACACCATATATTTT.

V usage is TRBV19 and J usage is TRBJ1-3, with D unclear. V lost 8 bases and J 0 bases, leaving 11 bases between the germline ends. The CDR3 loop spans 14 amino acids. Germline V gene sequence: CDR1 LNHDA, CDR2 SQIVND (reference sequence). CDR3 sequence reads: CASQLRSSGNTIYF. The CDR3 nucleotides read TGTGCCAGTCAGTTGAGGAGCTCTGGAAACACCATATATTTT.

The chain's CDR3 is CASSFYGQKETQYF. CDR3 nucleotide sequence: TGTGCCAGCAGCTTTTATGGGCAGAAAGAGACCCAGTACTTC. J is TRBJ2-5 and V is TRBV11-2; D not resolved. CDR1 is SGHAT, CDR2 FQNNGV, per germline. The V end lost 3 bases, the J end lost 3 bases, and 11 bases lay between the germline ends. This CDR3 comprises 14 residues.

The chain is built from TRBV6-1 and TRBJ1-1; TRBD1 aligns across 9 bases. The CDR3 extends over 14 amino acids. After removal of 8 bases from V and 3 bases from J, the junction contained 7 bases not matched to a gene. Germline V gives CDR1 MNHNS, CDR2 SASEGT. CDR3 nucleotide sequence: TGTGCCAGCCGGGACAGGGCCTTTGACACTGAAGCTTTCTTT. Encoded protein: CASRDRAFDTEAFF.

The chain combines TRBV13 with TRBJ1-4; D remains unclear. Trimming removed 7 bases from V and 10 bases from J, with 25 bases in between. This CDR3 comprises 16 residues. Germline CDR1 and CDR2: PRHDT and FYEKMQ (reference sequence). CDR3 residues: CASTIEGLGSAGKLFF. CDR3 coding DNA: TGTGCCAGCACAATCGAGGGTTTGGGCTCAGCCGGAAAACTGTTTTTT.

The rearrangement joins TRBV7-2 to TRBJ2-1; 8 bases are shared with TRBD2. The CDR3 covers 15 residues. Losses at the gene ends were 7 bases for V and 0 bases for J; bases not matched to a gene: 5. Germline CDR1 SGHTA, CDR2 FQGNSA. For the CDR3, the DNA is TGTGCCAGCAACCGGGCGGGGGGCTCCTACAATGAGCAGTTCTTC. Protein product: CASNRAGGSYNEQFF.

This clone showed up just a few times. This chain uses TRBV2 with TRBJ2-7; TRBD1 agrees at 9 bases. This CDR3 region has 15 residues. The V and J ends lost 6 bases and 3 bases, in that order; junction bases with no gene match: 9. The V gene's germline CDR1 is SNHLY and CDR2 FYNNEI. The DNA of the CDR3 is TGTGCCAGCAGACCAGGACAGGGGAATCGCTACGAGCAGTACTTC. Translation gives CASRPGQGNRYEQYF.

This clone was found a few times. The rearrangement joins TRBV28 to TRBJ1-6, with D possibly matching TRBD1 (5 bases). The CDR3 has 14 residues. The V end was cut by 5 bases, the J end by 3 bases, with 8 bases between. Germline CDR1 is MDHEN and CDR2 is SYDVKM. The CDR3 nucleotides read TGTGCCAGCAGTGGGGGGGTCTATAATTCACCCCTCCACTTT. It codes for CASSGGVYNSPLHF. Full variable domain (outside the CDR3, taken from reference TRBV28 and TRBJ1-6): DVKVTQSSRYLVKRTGEKVFLECVQDMDHENMFWYRQDPGLGLRLIYFSYDVKMKEKGDIPEGYSVSREKKERFSLILESASTNQTSMYLCASSGGVYNSPLHFGNGTRLTVT.

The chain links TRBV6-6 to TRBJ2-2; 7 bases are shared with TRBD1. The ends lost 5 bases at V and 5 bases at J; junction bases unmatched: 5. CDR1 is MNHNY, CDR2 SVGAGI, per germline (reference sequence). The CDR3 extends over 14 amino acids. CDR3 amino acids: CASSLTGRTGELFF. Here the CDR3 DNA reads TGTGCCAGCAGTCTGACAGGGCGGACCGGGGAGCTGTTTTTT.

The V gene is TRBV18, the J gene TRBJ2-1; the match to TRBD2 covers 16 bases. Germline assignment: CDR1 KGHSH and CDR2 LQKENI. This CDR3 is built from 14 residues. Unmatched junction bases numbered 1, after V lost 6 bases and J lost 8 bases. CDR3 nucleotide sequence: TGTGCCAGCTCCGGGACTAGCGGGAGGGATGAGCAGTTCTTC. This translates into CASSGTSGRDEQFF.

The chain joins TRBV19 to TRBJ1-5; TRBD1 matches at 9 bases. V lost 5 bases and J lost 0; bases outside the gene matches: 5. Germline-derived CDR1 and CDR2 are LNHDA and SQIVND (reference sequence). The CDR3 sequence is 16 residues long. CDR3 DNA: TGTGCCAGTAGTCGACAGGGGGACCTTAGCAATCAGCCCCAGCATTTT. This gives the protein CASSRQGDLSNQPQHF.

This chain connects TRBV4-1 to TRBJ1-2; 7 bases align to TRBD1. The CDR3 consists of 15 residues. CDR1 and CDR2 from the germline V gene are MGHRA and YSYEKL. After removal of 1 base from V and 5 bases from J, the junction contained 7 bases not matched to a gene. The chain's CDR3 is CASSQGPGQSYGYTF. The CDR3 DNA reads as TGCGCCAGCAGCCAAGGTCCGGGACAGAGTTATGGCTACACCTTC.

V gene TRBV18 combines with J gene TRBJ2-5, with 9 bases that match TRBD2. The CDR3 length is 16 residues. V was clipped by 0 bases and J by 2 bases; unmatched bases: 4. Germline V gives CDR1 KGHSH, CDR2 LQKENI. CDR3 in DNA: TGTGCCAGCTCACCACCCTGGCTAGCGGGACAAGAGACCCAGTACTTC. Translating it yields CASSPPWLAGQETQYF.

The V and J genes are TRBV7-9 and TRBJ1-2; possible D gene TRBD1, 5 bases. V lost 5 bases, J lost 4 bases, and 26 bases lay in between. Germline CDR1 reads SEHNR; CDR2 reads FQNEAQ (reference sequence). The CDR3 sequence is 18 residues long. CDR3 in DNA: TGTGCCAGCAGCAAAACCGGTGTAGGCAGGGAGGGTAGCTATGGCTACACCTTC. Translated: CASSKTGVGREGSYGYTF. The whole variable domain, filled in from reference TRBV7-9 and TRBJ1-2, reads DTGVSQNPRHKITKRGQNVTFRCDPISEHNRLYWYRQTLGQGPEFLTYFQNEAQLEKSRLLSDRFSAERPKGSFSTLEIQRTEQGDSAMYLCASSKTGVGREGSYGYTFGSGTRLTVV.

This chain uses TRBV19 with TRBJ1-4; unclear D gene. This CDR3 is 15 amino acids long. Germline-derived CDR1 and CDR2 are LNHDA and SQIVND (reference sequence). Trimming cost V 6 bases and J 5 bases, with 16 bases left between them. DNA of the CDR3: TGTGCCAGTAGCGTTAAGGACTCCGGGAATGAAAAACTGTTTTTT. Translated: CASSVKDSGNEKLFF.